What follows are 27 T cell receptor beta chains derived from one specimen sequenced in a study of T cell responses to AZD1222 COVID-19 vaccine. Some clones are missing from TCRdb's copy, which holds only in-frame ones; the method was immunoSEQ multiplex PCR. Found here are under 170,000 clones, around 90% of them singletons; the top ten hold 3.2%. The input for sequencing was peripheral blood, taken 28 days after the second AZD1222 dose. These receptor sequences come from an adult who received the AZD1222 COVID-19 vaccine.

The V call is TRBV7-2, the J call TRBJ1-5; D call uncertain. Trimming removed 6 bases at V and 5 bases at J, with 17 bases between. Per the germline V gene, CDR1 is SGHTA and CDR2 is FQGNSA. The CDR3 sequence is 15 residues long. This chain's CDR3 is CASSYLAKRDQPQHF. CDR3 coding DNA: TGTGCCAGCAGTTACCTAGCCAAAAGGGATCAGCCCCAGCATTTT.

In its sample, this clone was seen once. This chain connects TRBV6-5 to TRBJ2-2, with D unclear. Trimming left V 0 bases short and J 1 base short, with 3 bases between. Germline values: CDR1 MNHEY, CDR2 SVGAGI. CDR3 length equals 14 residues. CDR3 amino acids: CASSYSRNTGELFF. DNA of the CDR3: TGTGCCAGCAGTTACTCCAGGAACACCGGGGAGCTGTTTTTT.

The chain combines TRBV7-8 with TRBJ1-6; D not certain. Between the trimmed V and J ends, which lost 3 bases and 3 bases, there was a span of 15 bases. Germline V gene lookup returns CDR1 SGHVS and CDR2 FQNEAQ. CDR3 size: 17 residues. Here the CDR3 reads CASSFYGVSSYNSPLHF. The CDR3 nucleotides are TGTGCCAGCAGCTTTTATGGTGTTTCCAGCTATAATTCACCCCTCCACTTT.

This clone has a single count. The chain links TRBV18 to TRBJ1-1; possibly TRBD1 for D (5 bases). The CDR3 covers 13 residues. V dropped 0 bases and J dropped 4 bases, with 6 bases sitting between them. Per the germline V gene, CDR1 is KGHSH and CDR2 is LQKENI. CDR3 protein: CASSPPGTTEAFF. In DNA form, the CDR3 reads TGTGCCAGCTCACCACCAGGGACCACTGAAGCTTTCTTT.

The chain combines TRBV10-1 with TRBJ1-1; D remains unclear. This CDR3 has 14 residues. Looked up from germline, CDR1 is WNHNN and CDR2 is SYGVQD (reference sequence). Trimming cost V 0 bases and J 3 bases, with 8 bases left between them. The CDR3 nucleotides are TGCGCCAGCAGTGAGTCGGGCCAGCACACTGAAGCTTTCTTT. Translating gives CASSESGQHTEAFF.

The V call is TRBV11-1, the J call TRBJ1-6; the D gene is possibly TRBD1 (6 bases). Germline CDR1 and CDR2: SGHAT and FQDESV (reference sequence). The CDR3 covers 14 residues. The V end was cut by 5 bases, the J end by 6 bases, with 11 bases between. The CDR3 loop is CASSLRQVNSPLHF. The CDR3 nucleotides are TGTGCCAGCAGCCTACGACAGGTTAATTCACCCCTCCACTTT. Variable domain in full (rest from reference TRBV11-1 and TRBJ1-6): EAEVAQSPRYKITEKSQAVAFWCDPISGHATLYWYRQILGQGPELLVQFQDESVVDDSQLPKDRFSAERLKGVDSTLKIQPAELGDSAMYLCASSLRQVNSPLHFGNGTRLTVT.

CDR3 amino acids: CAGRDREINSPLHF. CDR3 sequence (DNA): TGTGCCGGGCGGGACAGGGAAATCAATTCACCCCTCCACTTT. The gene calls are TRBV6-5 and TRBJ1-6; 9 nucleotides line up with TRBD1. CDR3 length: 14 residues. Germline V gene lookup returns CDR1 MNHEY and CDR2 SVGAGI. V lost 11 bases, J lost 7 bases, and 9 bases stayed unmatched.

The rearrangement joins TRBV9 to TRBJ1-2, with 8 positions matching TRBD1. The CDR3 sequence is 15 residues long. Germline V CDR1 and CDR2: SGDLS, YYNGEE. V lost 0 bases to trimming and J lost 8 bases; unmatched junction nucleotides: 9. The CDR3 region is CASSVGGQATGGYTF. The CDR3 nucleotides are TGTGCCAGCAGCGTAGGGGGACAGGCTACGGGAGGCTACACCTTC.

V gene TRBV30 combines with J gene TRBJ2-7; D is uncertain. CDR1 and CDR2 (germline): GTSNPN, SVGIG (reference sequence). The V end lost 5 bases, the J end lost 1 base, and 3 bases lay between the germline ends. The CDR3 has 10 residues. The CDR3 sequence: CAWGSYEQYF. CDR3 DNA: TGTGCCTGGGGATCCTACGAGCAGTACTTC.

The V call is TRBV19, the J call TRBJ1-1; D is uncertain. Germline V gene sequence: CDR1 LNHDA, CDR2 SQIVND (reference sequence). Trimming took 2 bases from V and 7 from J, leaving 11 bases between them. CDR3 length: 13 residues. In DNA, the CDR3 is TGTGCCAGTAGTATACGTTCGATGGTTGAAGCTTTCTTT. It specifies CASSIRSMVEAFF.

The chain has TRBV12-5 and TRBJ2-7; possibly TRBD2 for D (6 bases). V lost 1 base, J lost 2 bases, and 9 bases lay in between. There are 14 residues in the CDR3. Germline V gene lookup returns CDR1 LGHNT and CDR2 FRNRAP. The CDR3 sequence: CASGLGAGTYEQYF. The CDR3, as DNA: TGTGCTAGTGGTTTGGGGGCGGGGACCTACGAGCAGTACTTC.

This rearrangement joins TRBV11-3 to TRBJ2-3, with D perhaps matching TRBD2 (6 bases). The CDR3 has 15 residues. V was trimmed by 1 base and J by 2 bases, leaving 10 bases between them. Germline V lookup: CDR1 SGHNT, CDR2 YENEEA. The CDR3 sequence is CASSLGAGNTDTQYF. The CDR3, as DNA: TGTGCCAGCAGCTTAGGGGCGGGGAACACAGATACGCAGTATTTT.

This chain connects TRBV29-1 to TRBJ2-2; 9 bases match TRBD2. This CDR3 spans 12 amino acids. Germline V gene data show CDR1 as SQVTM and CDR2 as ANQGSEA. J was trimmed by 7 bases and V by 4 bases; bases with no gene match: 1. The CDR3 nucleotides read TGCAGCGTTGCACTAGCGGGCGGGGAGCTGTTTTTT. It translates to CSVALAGGELFF.

J is TRBJ2-6 and V is TRBV27, with a possible D match to TRBD1 (5 bases). The ends were cut back, 6 bases at V and 2 bases at J, with 17 bases in the middle. Germline V gives CDR1 MNHEY, CDR2 SMNVEV (reference sequence). The CDR3 consists of 17 residues. The CDR3 nucleotides read TGTGCCAGCAGCCACAGGTGGTTCGAAACTGGGGCCAACGTCCTGACTTTC. Amino acid sequence: CASSHRWFETGANVLTF. The whole variable domain, filled in from reference TRBV27 and TRBJ2-6, reads EAQVTQNPRYLITVTGKKLTVTCSQNMNHEYMSWYRQDPGLGLRQIYYSMNVEVTDKGDVPEGYKVSRKEKRNFPLILESPSPNQTSLYFCASSHRWFETGANVLTFGAGSRLTVL.

This clone was found a few times. The rearrangement joins TRBV2 to TRBJ2-1; D assignment may be TRBD1 or TRBD2 (5 bases each). Germline V gives CDR1 SNHLY, CDR2 FYNNEI. V was trimmed by 8 bases and J by 0 bases, leaving 14 bases between them. The CDR3 extends over 15 amino acids. CDR3 residues: CASPERGVSYNEQFF. CDR3 sequence (DNA): TGTGCCAGCCCTGAACGAGGGGTCTCCTACAATGAGCAGTTCTTC.

This clone showed up just once. The rearrangement links TRBV6-5 to TRBJ1-1, with TRBD1 matching 8 bases. V shed 4 bases, J shed 1 base, and the junction held 2 bases outside the gene matches. Germline CDR1 reads MNHEY; CDR2 reads SVGAGI. This CDR3 is 14 amino acids long. Here the CDR3 DNA reads TGTGCCAGCAGTTGGGGGACAGGGAACACTGAAGCTTTCTTT. This encodes CASSWGTGNTEAFF.

This chain joins TRBV6-5 and TRBJ1-3; D possibly corresponds to TRBD1 (6 bases). Germline values: CDR1 MNHEY, CDR2 SVGAGI. The V end lost 2 bases, the J end lost 7 bases, and 15 bases lay between the germline ends. CDR3 length: 15 amino acids. This chain's CDR3 is CASSYGGAVGNTIYF. CDR3 sequence (DNA): TGTGCCAGCAGTTACGGGGGGGCAGTAGGGAACACCATATATTTT.

The chain links TRBV4-1 to TRBJ2-7; unclear D gene. Germline-derived CDR1 and CDR2 are MGHRA and YSYEKL. The length of the CDR3 is 14 residues. V was trimmed by 4 bases and J by 4 bases, leaving 14 bases between them. The CDR3 sequence: CASSPRPNYYEQYF. The CDR3 coding sequence is TGCGCCAGCAGCCCCCGACCGAATTATTACGAGCAGTACTTC.

The chain couples TRBV28 to TRBJ2-7, with 7 bases identical to TRBD2. Germline CDR1 MDHEN, CDR2 SYDVKM. Losses at the gene ends were 1 base for V and 0 bases for J; bases not matched to a gene: 6. The CDR3 loop spans 16 amino acids. CDR3 region: CASSLFPGGSSYEQYF. The CDR3 DNA sequence: TGTGCCAGCAGTTTATTTCCGGGGGGAAGCTCCTACGAGCAGTACTTC.

The chain uses TRBV6-5 and TRBJ2-1, with TRBD2 matching over 8 bases. CDR3 length equals 14 residues. Germline V gene data show CDR1 as MNHEY and CDR2 as SVGAGI. V shed 5 bases, J shed 8 bases, and the junction held 8 bases outside the gene matches. CDR3 DNA: TGTGCCAGCAGTCCCCGGACTAGCTGGGATGAGCAGTTCTTC. This translates into CASSPRTSWDEQFF.

This clone was seen a handful of times. The V and J genes are TRBV6-4 and TRBJ1-2, with a possible D match to TRBD1 (6 bases). Trimming removed 3 bases from V and 0 bases from J, with 11 bases in between. The CDR3 extends over 15 amino acids. Germline CDR1 MRHNA, CDR2 SNTAGT. CDR3 coding DNA: TGTGCCAGCAGTGATCGTTGGACAGCTAACTATGGCTACACCTTC. Protein sequence: CASSDRWTANYGYTF.

The chain carries TRBV5-1 and TRBJ2-7, with a weak D call TRBD1 (6 bases). Germline loops: CDR1 SGHRS, CDR2 YFSETQ. V was clipped by 0 bases and J by 2 bases, with 9 bases between them. The CDR3 runs to 14 residues. The CDR3 DNA reads as TGCGCCAGCAGCTTGGACAGGGCGCCCTACGAGCAGTACTTC. Its translation: CASSLDRAPYEQYF.

In the case of this clone: An end of the junction differs from the germline gene, which may be a read error. The V gene is TRBV6-6, the J gene TRBJ2-5, with 10 nucleotides matching TRBD2. The CDR3 runs to 15 residues. Germline CDR1 is MNHNY and CDR2 is SVGAGI (reference sequence). For the CDR3, the DNA is TGTGCCAGCAGTTCAGAGCGGGAGGGCCAAAAGACCCAGTACTTC. Its translation is CASSSEREGQKTQYF.

The chain links TRBV5-4 to TRBJ1-6; possibly TRBD1 for D (6 bases). Trimming left V 0 bases short and J 6 bases short, with 10 bases between. From germline, CDR1 is SGHNT and CDR2 YYREEE (reference sequence). The CDR3 runs to 15 residues. The CDR3: CASSLEGGPNSPLHF. The CDR3 nucleotides read TGTGCCAGCAGCTTGGAAGGGGGGCCTAATTCACCCCTCCACTTT. Full variable domain (missing parts from reference TRBV5-4 and TRBJ1-6): ETGVTQSPTHLIKTRGQQVTLRCSSQSGHNTVSWYQQALGQGPQFIFQYYREEENGRGNFPPRFSGLQFPNYSSELNVNALELDDSALYLCASSLEGGPNSPLHFGNGTRLTVT.

The chain employs TRBV7-9 and TRBJ1-1; TRBD1 agrees at 9 bases. The CDR3 runs to 15 residues. Germline V gene sequence: CDR1 SEHNR, CDR2 FQNEAQ (reference sequence). The trim removed 5 bases at V and 1 base at J, leaving 5 bases unmatched. CDR3 loop: CASSPTGGSNTEAFF. DNA for the CDR3: TGTGCCAGCAGCCCAACAGGGGGCTCGAACACTGAAGCTTTCTTT.

The gene calls are TRBV5-1 and TRBJ2-7; 7 bases line up with TRBD1. Germline values: CDR1 SGHRS, CDR2 YFSETQ. The CDR3 extends over 15 amino acids. Unmatched junction bases numbered 9, after V lost 4 bases and J lost 2 bases. In nucleotides, the CDR3 is TGCGCCAGCAGCGAGTACCCCGGGACAGCCTACGAGCAGTACTTC. Its translation is CASSEYPGTAYEQYF.

The chain recombines TRBV5-5 with TRBJ2-7, with 7 bases lining up with TRBD1. This CDR3 has 15 amino acids. The V segment lost 3 bases and the J segment 0 bases; nucleotides outside the gene matches: 6. Per the germline V gene, CDR1 is SGHKS and CDR2 is YYEKEE (reference sequence). The CDR3 region has the DNA TGTGCCAGCAGCTACAGGGGTGGGAGCTCCTACGAGCAGTACTTC. Its translation: CASSYRGGSSYEQYF.